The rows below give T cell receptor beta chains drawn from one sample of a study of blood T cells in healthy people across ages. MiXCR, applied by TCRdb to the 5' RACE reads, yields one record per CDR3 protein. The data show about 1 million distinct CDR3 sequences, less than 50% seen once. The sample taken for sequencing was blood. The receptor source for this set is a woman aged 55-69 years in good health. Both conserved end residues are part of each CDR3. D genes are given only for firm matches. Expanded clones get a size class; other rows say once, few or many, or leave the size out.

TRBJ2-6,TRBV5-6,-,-,TGTGCCAGCAGCTCCAACAGGGACTCTGGGGCCAACGTCCTGACTTTC,CASSSNRDSGANVLTF
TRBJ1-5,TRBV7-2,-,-,TGTGCCAGCGCCCGGGGCAATCAGCCCCAGCATTTT,CASARGNQPQHF
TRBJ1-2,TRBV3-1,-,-,TGTGCCAGCAGCCAAGATTGGAAGACGGCCCTATATGGCTACACCTTC,CASSQDWKTALYGYTF
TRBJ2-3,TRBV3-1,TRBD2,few,TGTGCCAGCAGCCAAGTAGTGCGATCGCTAGCGGGAGTGGATATAAGCACAGATACGCAGTATTTT,CASSQVVRSLAGVDISTDTQYF
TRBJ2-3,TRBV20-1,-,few,TGCAGTGTGGTTCCCCTGACGGGCACAGATACGCAGTATTTT,CSVVPLTGTDTQYF
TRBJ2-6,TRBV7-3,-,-,TGTGCCAGCAGCCCGCGCGTGGGAGCCGGGGCCAACGTCCTGACTTTC,CASSPRVGAGANVLTF
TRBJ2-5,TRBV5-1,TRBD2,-,TGCGCCAGCAGCCCCACTAGCGGGACAGAGACCCAGTACTTC,CASSPTSGTETQYF
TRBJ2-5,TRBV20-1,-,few,TGCAGTGCCCCCACGGCCAGCGAACAAGAGACCCAGTACTTC,CSAPTASEQETQYF
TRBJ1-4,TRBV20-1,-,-,TGCAGTGCTGCTAACCCGGGACAAGAGCGTGAAAAACTGTTTTTT,CSAANPGQEREKLFF
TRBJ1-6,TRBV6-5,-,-,TGTGCCAGCAGTTACTCGGGAGGGGATAATTCACCCCTCCACTTT,CASSYSGGDNSPLHF
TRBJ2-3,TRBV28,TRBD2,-,TGTGCCAGCAGCACCGGGACAACCTTGCTAGCGGGAGGGCCAAGATTTGGGCAGTATTTT,CASSTGTTLLAGGPRFGQYF
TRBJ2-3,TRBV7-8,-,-,TGTGCCAGCAGCTTACAACTACCACCCACAGATACGCAGTATTTT,CASSLQLPPTDTQYF
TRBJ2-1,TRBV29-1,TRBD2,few,TGCAGCGTTGAAGATCTAGCGGGAAACAATGAGCAGTTCTTC,CSVEDLAGNNEQFF
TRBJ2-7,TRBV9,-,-,TGTGCCAGCAGCGAATCCAAAGAGGGGAGTCAAATGGGCGAGCAGTACTTC,CASSESKEGSQMGEQYF
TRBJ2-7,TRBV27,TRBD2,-,TGTGCCAGCAGTCCGCCCAGCGGGACTAGCGGGGAGTACTACGAGCAGTACTTC,CASSPPSGTSGEYYEQYF
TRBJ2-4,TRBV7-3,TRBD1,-,TGTGCCAGCAGCTTAACGGGACAGGGTTTCGACGAGCGGTACTTC,CASSLTGQGFDERYF
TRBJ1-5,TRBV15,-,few,TGTGCCACCAGCAGTCGGGGTAGCAATCAGCCCCAGCATTTT,CATSSRGSNQPQHF
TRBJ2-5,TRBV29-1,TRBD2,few,TGCAGCGTTGTAGCGGGTCAAGAGACCCAGTACTTC,CSVVAGQETQYF
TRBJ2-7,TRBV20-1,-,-,TGCAGTGCTAGGGCCCAGAACCTCTACGAGCAGTACTTC,CSARAQNLYEQYF
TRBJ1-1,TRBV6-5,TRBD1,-,TGTGCCAGCAGCCCCACCAACAGGGGGAGGAACACTGAAGCTTTCTTT,CASSPTNRGRNTEAFF
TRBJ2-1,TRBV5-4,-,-,TGTGCCAGCACCTCCGAGCGCAATGAGCAGTTCTTC,CASTSERNEQFF
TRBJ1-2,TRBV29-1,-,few,TGCAGCGTTGAGGGGGCGGATGGCTACACCTTC,CSVEGADGYTF
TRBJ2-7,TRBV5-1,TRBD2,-,TGCGCCAGCAGCTTGGTAGGGCGAGCGGGAGTGGGCGAGCAGTACTTC,CASSLVGRAGVGEQYF
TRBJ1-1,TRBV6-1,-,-,TGTGCCAGCAGTGAACGAGTGGGTTCGTTGACTGAAGCTTTCTTT,CASSERVGSLTEAFF
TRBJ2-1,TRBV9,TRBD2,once,TGTGCCAGCAGCGTAACTAGCGGGAGTGGGGTTTCCTACAATGAGCAGTTCTTC,CASSVTSGSGVSYNEQFF